The 17 T cell receptor beta chains below were found in one sample sequenced in a study of OX40 agonist ivuxolimab in advanced cancers. TCRdb's table, derived via immunoSEQ multiplex PCR, lists solely in-frame clones and lacks some. The data contain roughly 70,000 clones, 85% of them singletons. The sequencing used CD4+ or CD8+ T cells sorted from blood, collected in a trial of the OX40 agonist ivuxolimab. These receptors originate from an adult with an advanced solid tumor such as melanoma, head and neck, liver or kidney cancer.

The rearrangement links TRBV2 to TRBJ2-7; D may be TRBD1 (7 bases). The germline V gene encodes CDR1 SNHLY and CDR2 FYNNEI. The CDR3 totals 19 residues. Trimming shortened V by 4 bases and J by 0 bases, and 25 bases separated the two germline ends. The CDR3 nucleotides are TGTGCCAGCAGTGCCCCAGGAAGAGGAGGGGACAGTACCTCCTACGAGCAGTACTTC. Encoded protein: CASSAPGRGGDSTSYEQYF. Variable domain in full (rest from reference TRBV2 and TRBJ2-7): EPEVTQTPSHQVTQMGQEVILRCVPISNHLYFYWYRQILGQKVEFLVSFYNNEISEKSEIFDDQFSVERPDGSNFTLKIRSTKLEDSAMYFCASSAPGRGGDSTSYEQYFGPGTRLTVT.

The J gene is TRBJ1-1, the V gene TRBV6-1, with no clear D. V was clipped by 6 bases and J by 4 bases, with 12 bases between them. CDR1 and CDR2 (germline): MNHNS, SASEGT. The length of the CDR3 is 13 residues. The CDR3 bases are TGTGCCAGCAGGCTGAGTAGACGCACTGAAGCTTTCTTT. Protein product: CASRLSRRTEAFF.

The chain joins TRBV6-5 to TRBJ1-1; TRBD1 matches at 10 bases. The CDR3 totals 15 residues. V dropped 0 bases and J dropped 5; count of bases not matched to a gene: 3. Germline V lookup: CDR1 MNHEY, CDR2 SVGAGI. CDR3 region: CASSYSWTGGTEAFF. CDR3 nucleotides: TGTGCCAGCAGTTACTCATGGACAGGGGGAACTGAAGCTTTCTTT.

This rearrangement joins TRBV7-9 to TRBJ1-3; D may be TRBD1 (6 bases). Germline V gene sequence: CDR1 SEHNR, CDR2 FQNEAQ (reference sequence). V was cut by 4 bases and J by 5 bases, with 15 bases left in between. CDR3 size: 15 residues. CDR3 coding DNA: TGTGCCAGCAGCTCAAGAAGGGACATCAGAAACACCATATATTTT. It encodes CASSSRRDIRNTIYF.

The chain carries TRBV4-1 and TRBJ2-1; 10 nucleotides match TRBD1. After removal of 7 bases from V and 8 bases from J, the junction contained 8 bases not matched to a gene. This CDR3 spans 14 amino acids. Germline values: CDR1 MGHRA, CDR2 YSYEKL. Here the CDR3 reads CASNEGQGWDEQFF. CDR3 nucleotides: TGCGCCAGCAATGAGGGACAGGGGTGGGATGAGCAGTTCTTC.

In its sample, this clone was seen once. V usage is TRBV9 and J usage is TRBJ1-1, with D maybe TRBD1 (6 bases). Deletions cut 3 bases from V and 4 bases from J, with 13 bases between. The CDR3 is made up of 14 amino acids. CDR1 is SGDLS, CDR2 YYNGEE, per germline. This CDR3 is CASSGRGGGTEAFF. The CDR3 nucleotides are TGTGCCAGCAGCGGACGGGGAGGGGGCACTGAAGCTTTCTTT. Full variable domain (remainder filled in from reference TRBV9 and TRBJ1-1): DSGVTQTPKHLITATGQRVTLRCSPRSGDLSVYWYQQSLDQGLQFLIQYYNGEERAKGNILERFSAQQFPDLHSELNLSSLELGDSALYFCASSGRGGGTEAFFGQGTRLTVV.

The gene calls are TRBV5-6 and TRBJ2-1, with D tentatively TRBD2 (6 bases). V lost 4 bases to trimming and J lost 0 bases, with 11 bases between them. In germline, CDR1 is SGHDT, CDR2 YYEEEE. The CDR3 consists of 15 residues. The chain's CDR3 is CASSRRGLSYNEQFF. The CDR3 region has the DNA TGTGCCAGCAGCCGGCGGGGCCTCTCCTACAATGAGCAGTTCTTC.

This chain's CDR3 is CASSLDGVRTGKYF. The DNA for the CDR3 is TGTGCCAGCAGCTTAGACGGGGTGCGGACAGGGAAGTACTTC. V gene TRBV11-2 combines with J gene TRBJ2-7, with 8 nucleotides matching TRBD1. Germline loops: CDR1 SGHAT, CDR2 FQNNGV. This CDR3 is built from 14 residues. The V and J ends lost 0 bases and 11 bases, in that order; junction bases with no gene match: 9.

The chain combines TRBV6-1 with TRBJ1-1, with D perhaps matching TRBD1 (6 bases). The V end was cut by 4 bases, the J end by 7 bases, with 16 bases between. Germline V gene sequence: CDR1 MNHNS, CDR2 SASEGT. The CDR3 has 14 amino acids. The CDR3 DNA reads as TGTGCCAGCAGTGGTGTTACAGGGCTTGGTGAAGCTTTCTTT. It translates to CASSGVTGLGEAFF.

This clone was seen only a few times. The rearrangement joins TRBV12-5 to TRBJ1-4; D remains ambiguous. CDR1 and CDR2 from the germline V gene are LGHNT and FRNRAP. The CDR3 is 14 amino acids. The V end lost 1 base, the J end lost 0 bases, and 3 bases lay between the germline ends. CDR3 amino acids: CASGLGATNEKLFF. CDR3 nucleotide sequence: TGTGCTAGTGGTTTGGGGGCAACTAATGAAAAACTGTTTTTT.

The chain links TRBV7-3 to TRBJ1-1; 10 nucleotides align to TRBD1. The CDR3 spans 16 residues. Germline CDR1 reads SGHTA; CDR2 reads FQGTGA. J lost 4 bases, V lost 5 bases, and 10 bases had no gene match. This CDR3 reads CASSPGTGVLLTEAFF. CDR3 in DNA: TGTGCCAGCAGCCCCGGGACAGGGGTTCTTCTCACTGAAGCTTTCTTT.

The rearrangement links TRBV6-6 to TRBJ1-2; D gene unclear. Germline V gene sequence: CDR1 MNHNY, CDR2 SVGAGI (reference sequence). CDR3 length: 13 residues. V was cut by 6 bases and J by 0 bases, with 8 bases left in between. The CDR3 coding sequence is TGTGCCAGCAGAACGGAGACTAACTATGGCTACACCTTC. This encodes CASRTETNYGYTF.

The chain has TRBV5-6 and TRBJ2-3; no reliable D call. Germline-derived CDR1 and CDR2 are SGHDT and YYEEEE. CDR3 size: 12 residues. Trimming removed 1 base from V and 5 bases from J, with 5 bases in between. This CDR3 is CASSLLQDTQYF. CDR3 bases: TGTGCCAGCAGCTTGTTGCAAGATACGCAGTATTTT.

The chain combines TRBV6-1 with TRBJ1-1; no clear D. Between the trimmed V and J ends, which lost 6 bases and 7 bases, there was a span of 6 bases. The CDR3 is 10 amino acids. Germline V CDR1 and CDR2: MNHNS, SASEGT. The CDR3 DNA reads TGTGCCAGCAGGCACATTGAAGCTTTCTTT. Protein sequence: CASRHIEAFF.

The chain has TRBV27 and TRBJ1-2; D perhaps matches TRBD1 (6 bases). The CDR3 spans 12 residues. From germline, CDR1 is MNHEY and CDR2 SMNVEV (reference sequence). V lost 10 bases and J lost 3, with 12 bases in between. The CDR3: CATGDNDYGYTF. The CDR3 coding sequence is TGTGCCACCGGGGACAACGACTATGGCTACACCTTC.

The J gene is TRBJ2-2, the V gene TRBV6-4, with D unresolved. CDR3 length equals 13 residues. V was trimmed by 6 bases and J by 5 bases, leaving 10 bases between them. Germline-derived CDR1 and CDR2 are MRHNA and SNTAGT. The DNA of the CDR3 is TGTGCCAGCAGCCCTACAAGAACCGGGGAGCTGTTTTTT. Translated: CASSPTRTGELFF.

The chain combines TRBV4-1 with TRBJ1-2; 8 bases agree with TRBD1. Germline values: CDR1 MGHRA, CDR2 YSYEKL. This CDR3 region has 15 residues. Trimming cost V 4 bases and J 4 bases; bases outside gene matches: 8. CDR3 in amino acids: CASSPTTDRVYGYTF. CDR3 DNA sequence: TGCGCCAGCAGCCCCACTACGGACAGGGTCTATGGCTACACCTTC.